The present T cell receptor beta chain was sequenced within a study of blood T cell repertoires in COVID-19. At the level of the study: COVID-19 samples, acute and convalescent, were from the United States, Italy and Spain. The cDNA or gDNA used as material had been derived from T cells, B-cell-depleted T cells, or PBMCs.

V was pared by 6 bases and J by 1 base, with 9 bases between. Germline V gives CDR1 MNHEY, CDR2 SMNVEV (reference sequence). The CDR3 is made up of 13 amino acids. How the authors handled the data: Estimation of nucleated cell counts relied on the amplification of reference gene primers. The data were produced by immunoSEQ multiplex PCR, yet TCRdb's version contains in-frame clones alone and is incomplete. V and J calls and clone size are copied from that table; D and trimming were computed from the DNA. This sample carries 300,000 or so clones, around 89% of them seen once, and the ten largest clones take 5.5% to 8%. This clone was observed a single time.

The chain recombines TRBV27 with TRBJ1-1, with a weak D call TRBD1 (6 bases). This sequence was found in a woman in her 30s who had recovered from COVID-19. Sequencing was carried out using peripheral blood. CDR3 residues: CASRPQGNTEAFF. CDR3 DNA: TGTGCCAGCAGGCCACAGGGGAACACTGAAGCTTTCTTT.